This T cell receptor (beta chain) was recovered during a study of CD8+ T cells in alopecia areata. About the study: Each of the treated patients was given oral tofacitinib, 5 to 10 mg twice daily, for moderate-to-severe alopecia areata. Tofacitinib ran for 6 to 18 months before 6 months off drug.

Extraction of RNA preceded its reverse transcription into cDNA, which served as the sequencing template. Assay used: immunoSEQ multiplex PCR; TCRdb lists only in-frame clones, some missing. This sample has under 300,000 clones, with around three fifths found just once. As to treatment: oral pan-JAK inhibitor, 5-10 mg twice daily. On this clone: What it binds is not known.

Study results and limitations: Scalp and blood retained many expanded lesional clones during tofacitinib.

The source is a human donor with alopecia areata. This specimen consisted of CD4+ T cells sorted from blood, obtained at roughly week 53, from a patient treated with tofacitinib.

Written as DNA, the CDR3 is TGTGCCAGCAGCCCGAACACCGGGGAGCTGTTTTTT. The encoded protein is CASSPNTGELFF. The rearrangement links TRBV5-6 to TRBJ2-2; D call uncertain. The germline gives CDR1 SGHDT, CDR2 YYEEEE. The CDR3 is 12 residues long. V dropped 4 bases and J dropped 0 bases, with 1 base sitting between them.